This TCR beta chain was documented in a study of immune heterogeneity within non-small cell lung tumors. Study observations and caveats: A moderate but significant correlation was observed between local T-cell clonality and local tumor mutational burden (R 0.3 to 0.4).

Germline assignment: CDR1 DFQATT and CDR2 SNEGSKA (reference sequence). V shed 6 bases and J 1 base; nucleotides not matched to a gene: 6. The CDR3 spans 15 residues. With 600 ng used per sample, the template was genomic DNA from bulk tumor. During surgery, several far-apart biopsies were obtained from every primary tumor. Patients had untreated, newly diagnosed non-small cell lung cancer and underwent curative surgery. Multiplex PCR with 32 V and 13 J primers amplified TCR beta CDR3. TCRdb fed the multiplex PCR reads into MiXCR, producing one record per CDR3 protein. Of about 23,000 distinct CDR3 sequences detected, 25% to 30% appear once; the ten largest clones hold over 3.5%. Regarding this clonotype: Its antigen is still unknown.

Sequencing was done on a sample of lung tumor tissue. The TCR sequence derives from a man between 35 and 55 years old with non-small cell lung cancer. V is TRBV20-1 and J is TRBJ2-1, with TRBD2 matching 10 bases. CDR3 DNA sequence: TGCAGTGCCACCGGGACTAGCGATTCCTACAATGAGCAGTTCTTC. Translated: CSATGTSDSYNEQFF.